This T cell receptor beta chain was identified in a study of CD8+ T cells in alopecia areata. Across the whole study: Tofacitinib treatment spanned 6 to 18 months, with 6 months off drug afterward.

Study outcomes and limitations: Scalp samples also contribute reads from the resident alphabeta T cells found in normal skin. Higher clonality was seen in lesional scalp than in normal scalp, especially in alopecia totalis/universalis.

It was cDNA, reverse transcribed from extracted RNA, that served as the sequencing template. Sequenced by immunoSEQ multiplex PCR; TCRdb stores in-frame clones only, minus some. Of about 160,000 clones listed, approximately 45% are singletons. The V gene's germline CDR1 is SQVTM and CDR2 ANQGSEA. V gave up 7 bases and J gave up 0 bases; unmatched junction bases: 12. This CDR3 has 17 amino acids. Worth noting for this clone: Its antigen is as yet unknown.

Peripheral blood, together with lesional scalp punch biopsies, was collected from alopecia areata patients. The sequenced sample consisted of CD4+ T cells sorted from blood. The chain employs TRBV29-1 and TRBJ2-6; 7 bases align to TRBD1. The sequence was obtained from a human donor with alopecia areata. This chain's CDR3 is CSALRTGAFSGANVLTF. In DNA, the CDR3 is TGCAGCGCACTCAGGACAGGAGCCTTCTCTGGGGCCAACGTCCTGACTTTC.